These 25 T cell receptor beta chains originate from one sample sequenced in a study of cytomegalovirus exposure and HLA in healthy donors. The PCR ran on 60 Vbeta and 13 Jbeta primers. Only in-frame clones appear in the TCRdb table, and some are missing; sequencing was by immunoSEQ multiplex PCR. This sample has 100,000 to 150,000 clones; around 73% occur once, and the top ten carry 4% to 5.5%. The material sequenced was PBMCs. These TCRs come from a man aged 60 to 75 in good health and CMV-seropositive.

This chain uses TRBV19 with TRBJ2-7, with D possibly being TRBD2 (5 bases). Germline V CDR1 and CDR2: LNHDA, SQIVND (reference sequence). V was clipped by 4 bases and J by 0 bases, with 19 bases between them. The CDR3 loop spans 17 amino acids. CDR3: CASSTDSHPGPSYEQYF. CDR3 nucleotide sequence: TGTGCCAGTAGTACGGACTCACACCCCGGGCCCTCCTACGAGCAGTACTTC.

This clone was detected only once. The chain couples TRBV5-1 to TRBJ1-6, with D possibly TRBD1 on 6 matching bases. V gave up 4 bases and J gave up 6 bases, with 17 bases separating them. Germline lookup yields CDR1 SGHRS and CDR2 YFSETQ. CDR3 length: 16 amino acids. The CDR3 coding sequence is TGCGCCAGCAGCCTGAGAGGGACAACCGTTAATTCACCCCTCCACTTT. Its protein product is CASSLRGTTVNSPLHF.

DNA for the CDR3: TGTGCCTGCCCGGGGCGGGGGTCGGGCGGGGAGCTGTTTTTT. This codes for CACPGRGSGGELFF. This chain connects TRBV30 to TRBJ2-2; TRBD2 matches 7 bases. The CDR3 loop spans 14 amino acids. Germline V gene data show CDR1 as GTSNPN and CDR2 as SVGIG (reference sequence). The junction had 11 bases not matched to a gene; V was cut back by 6 bases and J by 7 bases.

The chain has TRBV19 and TRBJ2-1, with 8 bases fitting TRBD2. Germline V CDR1 and CDR2: LNHDA, SQIVND (reference sequence). V was clipped by 2 bases and J by 3 bases; unmatched bases: 9. The CDR3 length is 17 residues. The CDR3 loop is CASSITAGGHFYNEQFF. The CDR3 nucleotides are TGTGCCAGTAGTATAACGGCGGGGGGCCACTTCTACAATGAGCAGTTCTTC.

The rearrangement uses TRBV6-1 and TRBJ1-2; the match to TRBD1 covers 7 bases. CDR1 is MNHNS, CDR2 SASEGT, per germline. The CDR3 runs to 15 residues. Trimming removed 6 bases from V and 4 bases from J; junction bases left unmatched: 11. In DNA form, the CDR3 reads TGTGCCAGCAGGGAAACTCGGACAGGTACCTATGGCTACACCTTC. Protein: CASRETRTGTYGYTF.

This clone was seen once. This rearrangement joins TRBV7-2 to TRBJ2-2, with a tentative D call TRBD2 (5 bases). From germline, CDR1 is SGHTA and CDR2 FQGNSA. Trimming stripped 2 bases from V and 4 bases from J, with 17 bases between. There are 17 residues in the CDR3. CDR3 in amino acids: CASSLYHPGFSTGELFF. The CDR3 DNA reads as TGTGCCAGCAGCTTATACCATCCGGGGTTTAGCACCGGGGAGCTGTTTTTT. Full variable domain (outside the CDR3, taken from reference TRBV7-2 and TRBJ2-2): GAGVSQSPSNKVTEKGKDVELRCDPISGHTALYWYRQSLGQGLEFLIYFQGNSAPDKSGLPSDRFSAERTGGSVSTLTIQRTQQEDSAVYLCASSLYHPGFSTGELFFGEGSRLTVL.

CDR3 sequence reads: CASSRSVGYNEQFF. The CDR3 DNA reads TGTGCCAGTAGTAGGTCGGTCGGGTACAATGAGCAGTTCTTC. The rearrangement uses TRBV19 and TRBJ2-1; D is unclear. The CDR3 runs 14 residues. Trimming pared 4 bases from V and 4 bases from J, leaving 11 bases between. Germline V gene sequence: CDR1 LNHDA, CDR2 SQIVND (reference sequence).

This clone was observed a handful of times. The J gene is TRBJ1-3, the V gene TRBV2; the D gene is possibly TRBD1 (5 bases). The CDR3 runs 14 residues. The V gene's germline CDR1 is SNHLY and CDR2 FYNNEI. The V and J ends lost 7 bases and 0 bases respectively, with 10 bases between them. CDR3 protein: CASKGLVSGNTIYF. CDR3 coding DNA: TGTGCCAGCAAGGGGCTGGTCTCTGGAAACACCATATATTTT.

In regard to this clone: One end of the junction fails to match germline, which may point to a read error. CDR3 bases: TGTTCCAGCAGCTCGGGACTAGCGGGGTTGGAGACCCAGTACTTC. Encoded protein: CSSSSGLAGLETQYF. The chain uses TRBV7-9 and TRBJ2-5, with 13 bases fitting TRBD2. The CDR3 covers 15 residues. CDR1 is SEHNR, CDR2 FQNEAQ, per germline (reference sequence).

This chain connects TRBV6-6 to TRBJ2-7; 7 nucleotides align to TRBD2. V dropped 6 bases and J dropped 7; count of bases not matched to a gene: 18. CDR1 is MNHNY, CDR2 SVGAGI, per germline (reference sequence). This CDR3 has 16 amino acids. For the CDR3, the DNA is TGTGCCAGCAGCCGTCTGATAGCGGGCCGGGGGAATGAGCAGTACTTC. It codes for CASSRLIAGRGNEQYF.

This clone was recorded only once. The V call is TRBV30, the J call TRBJ2-2, with 8 nucleotides matching TRBD2. With V trimmed by 4 bases and J by 7 bases, 8 bases remained unmatched. The CDR3 length is 14 residues. The germline CDR1 and CDR2 sequences are GTSNPN and SVGIG (reference sequence). CDR3 DNA: TGTGCCTGGACCGCGGGGGGCTACATCGGGGAGCTGTTTTTT. Translating gives CAWTAGGYIGELFF.

The chain is built from TRBV27 and TRBJ1-4; no clear D. Trimming cost V 2 bases and J 8 bases, with 9 bases left between them. Germline assignment: CDR1 MNHEY and CDR2 SMNVEV (reference sequence). There are 13 residues in the CDR3. CDR3 DNA: TGTGCCAGCAGTTTACAGAGAGGGGAAAAACTGTTTTTT. It yields the protein CASSLQRGEKLFF.

CDR3 bases: TGTGCCAGCAGCTTGGGGGGACAGGGGAAGTTAATTGAAGCTTTCTTT. This translates into CASSLGGQGKLIEAFF. The V gene is TRBV5-5, the J gene TRBJ1-1; 10 bases match TRBD1. The CDR3 totals 16 residues. Trimming removed 0 bases from V and 7 bases from J; junction bases left unmatched: 9. CDR1 and CDR2 (germline): SGHKS, YYEKEE (reference sequence).

This sequence joins TRBV29-1 and TRBJ1-2; D is perhaps TRBD1 (5 bases). Per germline, CDR1 SQVTM and CDR2 ANQGSEA. This CDR3 is 13 amino acids long. V was pared by 2 bases and J by 4 bases, with 11 bases between. CDR3 sequence: CSVEPQALYGYTF. DNA for the CDR3: TGCAGCGTTGAACCACAGGCTCTCTATGGCTACACCTTC.

This clone occurred a few times. The genes are TRBV2 and TRBJ1-1; 8 bases match TRBD1. Germline V gene data show CDR1 as SNHLY and CDR2 as FYNNEI. The CDR3 sequence is 13 residues long. V gave up 5 bases and J gave up 3 bases; unmatched junction bases: 2. For the CDR3, the DNA is TGTGCCAGCAGTTTGGACAGGGACACTGAAGCTTTCTTT. Its protein is CASSLDRDTEAFF.

In nucleotides, the CDR3 is TGTGCCAGCAGCTTGTGGGGACAGGGCTATAATTCACCCCTCCACTTT. Translating it yields CASSLWGQGYNSPLHF. The chain joins TRBV5-4 to TRBJ1-6, with TRBD1 matching 9 bases. This CDR3 is built from 16 residues. J was trimmed by 3 bases and V by 1 base; bases with no gene match: 2. Germline assignment: CDR1 SGHNT and CDR2 YYREEE (reference sequence).

The chain joins TRBV6-1 to TRBJ2-7, with TRBD1 as a possible D gene (6 bases). The length of the CDR3 is 15 residues. Germline values: CDR1 MNHNS, CDR2 SASEGT. V was clipped by 2 bases and J by 2 bases, with 13 bases between them. The CDR3: CASSEQISGAYEQYF. The CDR3 nucleotides are TGTGCCAGCAGTGAACAAATCTCAGGGGCCTACGAGCAGTACTTC.

V gene TRBV5-1 combines with J gene TRBJ2-3; a weak D match, TRBD1 (6 bases). This CDR3 contains 13 residues. Trimming stripped 4 bases from V and 3 bases from J, with 9 bases between. Germline V CDR1 and CDR2: SGHRS, YFSETQ. The CDR3 reads CASSPGHTDTQYF. Here the CDR3 DNA reads TGCGCCAGCAGCCCGGGACATACAGATACGCAGTATTTT. Filled out from reference TRBV5-1 and TRBJ2-3, the complete variable domain reads KAGVTQTPRYLIKTRGQQVTLSCSPISGHRSVSWYQQTPGQGLQFLFEYFSETQRNKGNFPGRFSGRQFSNSRSEMNVSTLELGDSALYLCASSPGHTDTQYFGPGTRLTVL.

This chain links TRBV7-3 with TRBJ2-2, with TRBD1 identical over 10 bases. CDR1 is SGHTA, CDR2 FQGTGA, per germline. V shed 5 bases and J 5 bases; nucleotides not matched to a gene: 5. The CDR3 is 15 residues long. The CDR3 DNA is TGTGCCAGCAGCACCCGGACAGGGGGGACCGGGGAGCTGTTTTTT. Residues: CASSTRTGGTGELFF. Combining the CDR3 with reference TRBV7-3 and TRBJ2-2 gives the whole variable domain GAGVSQTPSNKVTEKGKYVELRCDPISGHTALYWYRQSLGQGPEFLIYFQGTGAADDSGLPNDRFFAVRPEGSVSTLKIQRTERGDSAVYLCASSTRTGGTGELFFGEGSRLTVL.

The CDR3 sequence is CASSQDGRKTSGASDTQYF. The CDR3 coding sequence is TGTGCCAGCAGCCAAGATGGGAGGAAAACTAGCGGGGCCTCAGATACGCAGTATTTT. The V call is TRBV4-2, the J call TRBJ2-3; 10 nucleotides match TRBD2. Germline V lookup: CDR1 LGHNA, CDR2 YNFKEQ. CDR3 length: 19 residues. Trimming cost V 0 bases and J 4 bases; bases outside gene matches: 13.

This chain uses TRBV4-1 with TRBJ1-1; 9 bases agree with TRBD1. This CDR3 spans 15 amino acids. V trimming: 2 bases; J trimming: 4 bases; junction bases outside the gene matches: 5. The germline V gene encodes CDR1 MGHRA and CDR2 YSYEKL. The CDR3 loop reads CASSQTIQGATEAFF. CDR3 nucleotide sequence: TGCGCCAGCAGCCAAACTATACAGGGGGCCACTGAAGCTTTCTTT.

Remarks on this clone: Other DNA sequences in the sample encode the same CDR3. This chain joins TRBV5-1 and TRBJ2-7; D unclear. This CDR3 is 12 amino acids long. CDR1 is SGHRS, CDR2 YFSETQ, per germline. V gave up 0 bases and J gave up 2 bases, with 3 bases separating them. The CDR3 nucleotides read TGCGCCAGCAGCTTGGATACCTACGAGCAGTACTTC. Translating gives CASSLDTYEQYF.

The chain has TRBV10-3 and TRBJ2-3, with 13 bases that match TRBD2. The V gene end was trimmed by 6 bases and the J gene end by 6 bases; junction bases not matched to a gene: 9. Germline-derived CDR1 and CDR2 are ENHRY and SYGVKD. The CDR3 totals 16 residues. CDR3 coding DNA: TGTGCCATCAGGCCCGGACTAGCGGGGGTTAGCGATACGCAGTATTTT. Protein: CAIRPGLAGVSDTQYF.

This sequence joins TRBV4-1 and TRBJ1-1, with D perhaps TRBD1 (6 bases). CDR3 size: 15 residues. The germline V and J ends were trimmed by 1 base and 5 bases, with 14 bases remaining between them. Germline values: CDR1 MGHRA, CDR2 YSYEKL. CDR3 sequence: CASSQVVGGATEAFF. The CDR3 nucleotides are TGCGCCAGCAGCCAAGTGGTAGGGGGAGCGACTGAAGCTTTCTTT.

The chain couples TRBV10-1 to TRBJ2-3, with 9 bases aligning to TRBD2. With V trimmed by 3 bases and J by 1 base, 2 bases remained unmatched. This CDR3 spans 15 amino acids. CDR1 is WNHNN, CDR2 SYGVQD, per germline (reference sequence). CDR3 coding DNA: TGCGCCAGCAGTGAAAGCGGGGGGCGCACAGATACGCAGTATTTT. It encodes CASSESGGRTDTQYF.